This T cell receptor (beta chain) was obtained from a study of T-cell reconstitution after alpha-beta-depleted transplantation in children. Findings and caveats of the study: Roughly two months post-transplant, alpha-beta T cells reportedly originated from several hundred graft clones that had expanded.

This clonotype has a handful of counts. Its antigen is as yet unknown. Unique molecular identifiers featured in how the TCRbeta library was prepared. TCRdb independently ran MiXCR on the PCR reads; one entry per CDR3 protein. The sample has about 640,000 distinct CDR3 sequences, 10% to 15% seen once. Germline V gene sequence: CDR1 LNHNV, CDR2 YYDKDF (reference sequence). The CDR3 length is 14 residues. Trimming took 3 bases from V and 6 from J, leaving 15 bases between them. The material was PBMCs, mostly from graft donor cells, obtained 360 days after TCRalphabeta/CD19-depleted stem cell transplant. The sequence was collected from a male patient younger than 18 who had a stem cell transplant for acute myeloid leukemia, so the T cells may come from the graft donor. The chain recombines TRBV15 with TRBJ2-7, with D possibly TRBD1 on 5 matching bases. CDR3 amino acids: CATSRSQGIAEQYF. As DNA, the CDR3 is TGTGCCACCAGCAGGAGCCAGGGAATCGCCGAGCAGTACTTC.